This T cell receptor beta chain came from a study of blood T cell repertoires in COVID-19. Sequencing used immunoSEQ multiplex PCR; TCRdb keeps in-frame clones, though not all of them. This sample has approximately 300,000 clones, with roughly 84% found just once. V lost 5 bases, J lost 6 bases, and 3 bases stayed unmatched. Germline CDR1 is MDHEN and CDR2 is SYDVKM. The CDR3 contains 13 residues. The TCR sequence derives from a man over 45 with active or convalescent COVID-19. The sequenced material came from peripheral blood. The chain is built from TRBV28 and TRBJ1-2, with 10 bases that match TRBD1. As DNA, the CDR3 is TGTGCCAGCAGTGCCGGGACAGGGGATGGCTACACCTTC. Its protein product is CASSAGTGDGYTF.